This TCR beta chain was sequenced in a study of T-cell memory formation after mild COVID-19. Study-wide results and caveats: Later expanders leaned toward CD4+, whereas clones contracting from day 15 to 85 were balanced CD4/CD8.

This clonotype was detected ten times or more. As yet, its antigen is unknown. Constant-segment-primed 5'RACE gave TCR alpha and TCR beta cDNA libraries with sample barcodes and UMIs. From the 5' RACE reads, TCRdb called clonotypes with MiXCR, one entry per CDR3 protein. The sample has under 250,000 distinct CDR3 sequences; roughly 10% are singletons. The sequencing input was PBMCs or a T cell subset sorted from them (not recorded which). The clonotype was recovered from a young man who had mild COVID-19 (a few samples of this study predate the infection). Cell type and time point are not known.

This CDR3 is CASSIQGGTGNTIYF. The CDR3 coding sequence is TGTGCCAGCAGCATACAGGGAGGGACTGGAAACACCATATATTTT. The gene calls are TRBV7-2 and TRBJ1-3; tentatively, D is TRBD1 (6 bases). Trimming took 5 bases from V and 2 from J, leaving 13 bases between them. This CDR3 has 15 residues. The V gene's germline CDR1 is SGHTA and CDR2 FQGNSA.